This record covers a single T cell receptor (beta chain). No cognate antigen has been identified for it. There are 15 amino acids in the CDR3, from cysteine to phenylalanine inclusive. The record lacks a DNA sequence. From the germline V gene (reference sequence), CDR1 is MNHEY and CDR2 is SMNVEV. These data are taken from a study of CXCR3-negative and CXCR3-positive naive CD8 T cells (dated by TCRdb to about 2019). Some background on the complete study: In total, some 140 million TRB reads were obtained, which works out to roughly 1.5 +/- 0.3 million reads per library. Diversity and physicochemical repertoire analyses were performed on some eleven donors pooled from two independent experiments. TRBV-TRBJ cluster analysis included naive subsets from about 5 donors and memory cells from 3 donors.

Each CD8+ T cell subset was flow-sorted in triplicate, with some 300,000 cells per subset placed directly into RLT lysis buffer. Naive CD8+ T cells were defined stringently as CD45RO-CCR7+CD27+CD95- to exclude memory contaminants. Standard density gradient centrifugation was used to isolate peripheral blood mononuclear cells from buffy coats. Naive CXCR3-negative and CXCR3-positive CD8+ T cells were flow-sorted on a FACSAria III. An RNeasy Mini Kit was used to extract total RNA from the sorted cells. TCRdb records NextSeq 550 as the sequencer. The Human TCR Profiling Kit (MiLaboratory) was used to make UMI-labeled 5' RACE TRB cDNA libraries. cDNA synthesis used the entire amount of extracted RNA, and PCR amplification then used the entire amount of cDNA produced. Libraries were prepared in parallel with an identical number of PCR cycles. From the authors' description of their analysis: About 50,000 +/- 9,200 unique UMI-labeled TRB cDNA molecules per library were extracted with MIGEC and MiXCR, with at least two reads per UMI required. Each library averaged about 40,000 +/- 10,000 functional in-frame TRB CDR3 nucleotide clonotypes without stop codons. Diversity metrics, including normalized Shannon-Wiener and Chao1, were computed in VDJtools after downsampling to 5000 UMI-labeled TRB molecules per sample. VDJtools computed clonotype-size-weighted physicochemical properties of the central five CDR3 residues: interaction energy, strength, volume and Kidera factor 4. After the reads were reprocessed by TCRdb, one entry was made per CDR3 protein sequence, with no DNA. Clone size and V and J calls follow TCRdb, not the original study. The table of this sample itemizes about 60,000 distinct CDR3 sequences. In total, the top ten clones hold approximately 0.5% of the sample.

Points the paper makes about the study in general: Repertoire diversity was comparably high in both naive subsets but much lower in memory CD8+ T cells. Within the same donor, TRBV-TRBJ usage looked similar between naive CXCR3-negative and CXCR3-positive cells, but memory cells had distinct patterns. Freshly isolated PBMCs were used for most assays because CXCR3 expression partially decreased after cryopreservation. Compared with CXCR3-negative naive cells, CXCR3-positive naive cells had TRB CDR3s with higher hydrophobicity (lower Kidera factor 4), lower energy, and higher strength and volume indices. Because surface CD5, which is linked to self-reactivity in mice, was comparable between the naive subsets, TCR interaction strength was also inferred from the physicochemical properties of TRB CDR3s.

This TCR came from a human donor in good health. Some clones in this sample may be carry-over from other donors' samples. This receptor chain uses TRBV27 and TRBJ2-3; the D call of TRBD2 rests on TCRdb alone, since no DNA is present to check it. Sequenced: naive CXCR3+ CD8+ T cells from blood. Taken with the paper, the label for cell subset or site translates to: CD45RO-CCR7+CD27+CD95- naive CD8+ T cells expressing CXCR3 (TNR3+). The CDR3 protein is CASSSNWEGTDTQYF.